The rows below give T cell receptor beta chains drawn from one sample of a study of human T cells and chemical hapten exposure. Via MiXCR, TCRdb re-called the RACE reads, giving one row per CDR3 protein. The sample lists some 99,000 distinct CDR3 sequences; roughly a tenth were seen once. The source material was whole blood, sampled in connection with sensitization to the hapten diphenylcyclopropenone (DPC). The receptors were sampled from a woman aged 40 to 49 with alopecia areata. Some clones in this sample may be carry-over from other donors' samples. The CDR3 runs from the conserved cysteine through the conserved F or W.

V gene: TRBV2; CDR3 protein: CASRVGTSGGFDIQYF
V gene: TRBV6-2/TRBV6-3; CDR3 protein: CASSHRQTGSREKLFF
V gene: TRBV5-1; CDR3 protein: CASSSGQGNYGYTF
V gene: TRBV7-8; CDR3 protein: CASSFKGEQYF
V gene: TRBV20-1; CDR3 protein: CSAGAPFPTEAFF
V gene: TRBV5-8; CDR3 protein: CASSDRQGAILEKLFF
V gene: TRBV29-1; CDR3 protein: CSVGKDRDYGYTF
V gene: TRBV15; CDR3 protein: CATSRVSGGVNEQFF
V gene: TRBV6-5; CDR3 protein: CASSYSWGNYEQYF
V gene: TRBV6-1; CDR3 protein: CASYGVPYGYTF
V gene: TRBV7-2; CDR3 protein: CASRLGANTEAFF
V gene: TRBV7-2; CDR3 protein: CASSLGQGSPYEQYF
V gene: TRBV19; CDR3 protein: CASKSRDREYF
V gene: TRBV24-1; CDR3 protein: CATSDPRGGNTIYF
V gene: TRBV4-3; CDR3 protein: CASSQDRIGLDPRLNTEAFF
V gene: TRBV20-1; CDR3 protein: CSATDRGIEAFF
V gene: TRBV6-4; CDR3 protein: CADSRGGPKETQYF
V gene: TRBV29-1; CDR3 protein: CSVQESSGNTIYF
V gene: TRBV6-2/TRBV6-3; CDR3 protein: CASSSGDSRAFF
V gene: TRBV10-2; CDR3 protein: CASSEFGQGVIGELFF
V gene: TRBV10-1; CDR3 protein: CASSPTEGGHNEQFF
V gene: TRBV3-1; CDR3 protein: CASSHLGQGVETQYF
V gene: TRBV7-3; CDR3 protein: CASSLIPGLQETQYF
V gene: TRBV5-6; CDR3 protein: CASSSEARFYEQYF
V gene: TRBV28; CDR3 protein: CASSRETREQYF
V gene: TRBV30; CDR3 protein: CAWSPRTGDAFF
V gene: TRBV7-7; CDR3 protein: CASSRTPDSYNEQFF
V gene: TRBV6-6; CDR3 protein: CASSYSNWGTGVYEQYF
V gene: TRBV28; CDR3 protein: CASSFADGYAYEQYF